Following are 14 T cell receptor beta chains from one sample sequenced in a study of technical replicates of blood from a few donors. Method: immunoSEQ multiplex PCR; TCRdb's copy keeps in-frame clones and lacks some. There are over 60,000 clones in the sample; roughly 93% occur only once, and over 0.2% lies in the top ten. Material: T cells isolated from PBMCs. These receptors came from a human donor in good health.

The rearrangement joins TRBV4-1 to TRBJ1-1, with unresolved D. Germline V gives CDR1 MGHRA, CDR2 YSYEKL. This CDR3 has 15 residues. Between the trimmed V and J ends, which lost 3 bases and 0 bases, there was a span of 11 bases. In nucleotides, the CDR3 is TGCGCCAGCAGCCATTCGCCCGGAGTGAACACTGAAGCTTTCTTT. It encodes CASSHSPGVNTEAFF.

This sequence joins TRBV6-5 and TRBJ2-3, with 11 positions matching TRBD1. V lost 5 bases and J lost 4; bases outside the gene matches: 5. The CDR3 is 15 residues long. Germline V gives CDR1 MNHEY, CDR2 SVGAGI. In DNA form, the CDR3 reads TGTGCCAGCAGTGGGGGACAGGGGGGGTCAGATACGCAGTATTTT. It translates to CASSGGQGGSDTQYF.

The rearrangement links TRBV5-1 to TRBJ1-4, with TRBD1 matching 10 bases. The V segment lost 4 bases and the J segment 8 bases; nucleotides outside the gene matches: 8. This CDR3 is 15 amino acids long. Germline V CDR1 and CDR2: SGHRS, YFSETQ. This CDR3 is CASSQPDRGGEKLFF. DNA of the CDR3: TGCGCCAGCAGCCAACCGGACAGGGGGGGGGAAAAACTGTTTTTT.

This chain joins TRBV7-6 and TRBJ1-1, with D possibly being TRBD1 (6 bases). Germline V CDR1 and CDR2: SGHVS, FNYEAQ. The V end lost 5 bases, the J end lost 1 base, and 8 bases lay between the germline ends. This CDR3 is built from 13 residues. The CDR3 protein is CASSEGQNTEAFF. The CDR3 nucleotides are TGTGCCAGCAGCGAGGGACAGAACACTGAAGCTTTCTTT.

The V gene is TRBV27, the J gene TRBJ1-2; 10 bases align to TRBD1. Germline V gives CDR1 MNHEY, CDR2 SMNVEV (reference sequence). V shed 6 bases, J shed 4 bases, and the junction held 5 bases outside the gene matches. The CDR3 is 14 amino acids. CDR3 residues: CASRPGQGIYGYTF. CDR3 DNA: TGTGCCAGCAGGCCGGGACAGGGGATCTATGGCTACACCTTC.

The CDR3 protein is CASSWGGVPTDTQYF. The CDR3 nucleotides read TGTGCCAGCAGTTGGGGAGGGGTGCCCACAGATACGCAGTATTTT. The chain links TRBV11-2 to TRBJ2-3; 7 nucleotides agree with TRBD2. Germline CDR1 is SGHAT and CDR2 is FQNNGV. The CDR3 has 15 amino acids. The V segment lost 6 bases and the J segment 2 bases; nucleotides outside the gene matches: 8.

This clone was counted a single time. J is TRBJ2-3 and V is TRBV11-3, with a possible D match to TRBD2 (6 bases). Per germline, CDR1 SGHNT and CDR2 YENEEA. The CDR3 spans 15 residues. The V gene lost 2 bases and the J gene lost 6 bases, with 15 bases spanning the gap. This chain's CDR3 is CASSLRDTSWDTQYF. The CDR3 region has the DNA TGTGCCAGCAGCTTACGGGATACTAGCTGGGATACGCAGTATTTT.

This clone has a single count. V and J are TRBV6-5 and TRBJ2-2, with D possibly being TRBD1 (5 bases). Germline CDR1 reads MNHEY; CDR2 reads SVGAGI. The V end was cut by 0 bases, the J end by 3 bases, with 8 bases between. This CDR3 has 15 residues. The CDR3 is CASSYSPRDTGELFF. The CDR3 region has the DNA TGTGCCAGCAGTTACTCGCCCAGGGACACCGGGGAGCTGTTTTTT.

The chain joins TRBV7-3 to TRBJ1-1; D remains ambiguous. V shed 5 bases and J shed 7 bases, with 11 bases lying between them. CDR3 length: 12 amino acids. The germline CDR1 and CDR2 sequences are SGHTA and FQGTGA. This CDR3 is CASSGLAGEAFF. The CDR3 DNA sequence: TGTGCCAGCAGCGGCCTGGCAGGTGAAGCTTTCTTT. The entire variable domain, with the rest obtained from reference TRBV7-3 and TRBJ1-1, is as follows: GAGVSQTPSNKVTEKGKYVELRCDPISGHTALYWYRQSLGQGPEFLIYFQGTGAADDSGLPNDRFFAVRPEGSVSTLKIQRTERGDSAVYLCASSGLAGEAFFGQGTRLTVV.

V is TRBV28 and J is TRBJ2-7; 9 bases map to TRBD2. V lost 8 bases, J lost 5 bases, and 7 bases stayed unmatched. This CDR3 comprises 13 residues. Germline loops: CDR1 MDHEN, CDR2 SYDVKM. The CDR3 reads CASYERGVNEQYF. DNA for the CDR3: TGTGCCAGCTATGAGCGGGGGGTGAACGAGCAGTACTTC.

The rearrangement links TRBV27 to TRBJ1-2, with a weak D call TRBD1 (5 bases). Germline V lookup: CDR1 MNHEY, CDR2 SMNVEV (reference sequence). The length of the CDR3 is 14 residues. V lost 3 bases to trimming and J lost 3 bases, with 11 bases between them. The CDR3 coding sequence is TGTGCCAGCAGTTTGGGGGGGAATGACTATGGCTACACCTTC. Its translation: CASSLGGNDYGYTF.

The chain recombines TRBV2 with TRBJ2-5; the match to TRBD1 covers 8 bases. With 2 bases clipped from V and 0 bases from J, the junction kept 14 bases outside the gene matches. The CDR3 runs 19 residues. Germline V gene lookup returns CDR1 SNHLY and CDR2 FYNNEI. The CDR3, as DNA: TGTGCCAGCAGTGAATTGTACGTCGACCGGGACAGGTACCAAGAGACCCAGTACTTC. Protein: CASSELYVDRDRYQETQYF.

This chain links TRBV7-3 with TRBJ2-1, with a possible D match to TRBD1 (5 bases). Trimming cost V 5 bases and J 0 bases, with 14 bases left between them. This CDR3 has 16 amino acids. Germline V lookup: CDR1 SGHTA, CDR2 FQGTGA. CDR3 region: CASSKKDKSSYNEQFF. CDR3 bases: TGTGCCAGCAGCAAAAAGGACAAGAGCTCCTACAATGAGCAGTTCTTC.

The chain couples TRBV10-1 to TRBJ2-1; unclear D gene. Germline V gives CDR1 WNHNN, CDR2 SYGVQD (reference sequence). V was trimmed by 0 bases and J by 8 bases, leaving 14 bases between them. This CDR3 has 15 residues. The CDR3 region is CASSESRLAVDEQFF. The CDR3 DNA reads as TGCGCCAGCAGTGAGTCCCGTTTGGCAGTCGATGAGCAGTTCTTC.